The entry below gives a single TCR beta chain sequence along with its context. The antigen is not known. Only healthy Caucasians were included as donors. The sample belongs to a study of identical twins. Unique molecular identifiers were in the cDNA, with template-switch universal primer binding. TCRdb re-called the 5' RACE reads through MiXCR, storing one row per CDR3 protein. The repertoire holds about 530,000 distinct CDR3 sequences, with 15% as singletons. General observations from the study: Cord blood beta clonotypes present at high abundance carried fewer insertions; no such pattern appeared in memory repertoires.

The CDR3 is 16 amino acids. Germline CDR1 reads MDHEN; CDR2 reads SYDVKM. V lost 4 bases and J 2 bases, leaving 15 bases between the germline ends. The data also belong to a second study, concerning yellow fever vaccine responses in identical twins.

This receptor was obtained from a woman under 30 in good health. Sequenced input: CD4+ T cells sorted from blood. V is TRBV28 and J is TRBJ2-1; D is ambiguous. The CDR3 region is CASSSSGWAPYNEQFF. CDR3 bases: TGTGCCAGCAGTTCCTCCGGGTGGGCCCCCTACAATGAGCAGTTCTTC.